This T cell receptor beta chain was profiled in a study of blood T cell repertoires in COVID-19. Profiled with immunoSEQ multiplex PCR; TCRdb holds only in-frame clones, not every one. The repertoire includes 200,000 to 300,000 clones, 70% to 90% of them detected once, and under 4.5% sits in the top ten. Germline assignment: CDR1 SGHTA and CDR2 FQGNSA. This CDR3 comprises 14 residues. Germline trimming cut 9 bases from V and 0 bases from J; bases unmatched to any gene: 4. The chain combines TRBV7-2 with TRBJ2-2, with 7 positions matching TRBD1. The receptor comes from a man aged 50 to 60 with acute or convalescent COVID-19. Sequenced: peripheral blood. The CDR3 reads CARGQASNTGELFF. In DNA, the CDR3 is TGTGCCAGAGGACAGGCTTCGAACACCGGGGAGCTGTTTTTT. The full variable domain, completed using reference TRBV7-2 and TRBJ2-2, is GAGVSQSPSNKVTEKGKDVELRCDPISGHTALYWYRQSLGQGLEFLIYFQGNSAPDKSGLPSDRFSAERTGGSVSTLTIQRTQQEDSAVYLCARGQASNTGELFFGEGSRLTVL.